These T cell receptor beta chains were read from a single sample in a study of T cells in Graves' hyperthyroidism and ophthalmopathy. TCRdb fed the multiplex PCR reads into MiXCR, producing one record per CDR3 protein. The sample comprises 600,000 to 750,000 distinct CDR3 sequences, 15% to 20% of which are singletons, and about a sixth rests with the top ten. Sequenced sample: blood. The origin of the receptors is a man in his fifties or sixties with Graves' hyperthyroidism. CDR3s include the opening cysteine and the closing phenylalanine or tryptophan. D genes are given only for firm matches. Rows give clone size only sometimes, using once, few, many, or a class for an expanded clone.

V: TRBV18
size: many
J: TRBJ2-5
D: NA
DNA: TGTGCCAGCTCAGAACAGGGTGGGGTACGCAAGGAGACCCAGTACTTC
CDR3: CASSEQGGVRKETQYF

V: TRBV18
size: NA
J: TRBJ2-7
D: NA
DNA: TGTGCCAGCTCAGAGAACGAGGATTGGCACGAGCAGTACTTC
CDR3: CASSENEDWHEQYF

V: TRBV10-3
size: few
J: TRBJ2-7
D: NA
DNA: TGTGCCATCAGTGATCGGTCAGACGAGCAGTACTTC
CDR3: CAISDRSDEQYF

V: TRBV29-1
size: NA
J: TRBJ1-2
D: NA
DNA: TGCAGCGTTGGGGAGGGACGGAGTCACTATGGCTACACCTTC
CDR3: CSVGEGRSHYGYTF

V: TRBV10-3
size: few
J: TRBJ2-7
D: NA
DNA: TGTGCCATCAGGTCGGGATTCTCCTACGAGCAGTACTTC
CDR3: CAIRSGFSYEQYF

V: TRBV24-1
size: many
J: TRBJ2-2
D: NA
DNA: TGTGCCACCAGTGATTCCCGCAGGAGTACGAACACCGGGGAGCTGTTTTTT
CDR3: CATSDSRRSTNTGELFF

V: TRBV6-1
size: many
J: TRBJ1-1
D: TRBD1
DNA: TGTGCCAGCAGTGGCGACAGGGGCGGCACTGAAGCTTTCTTT
CDR3: CASSGDRGGTEAFF

V: TRBV28
size: many
J: TRBJ1-1
D: NA
DNA: TGTGCCCACGCCGGGGGGCAGGCTAACACTGAAGCTTTCTTT
CDR3: CAHAGGQANTEAFF

V: TRBV27
size: many
J: TRBJ2-1
D: TRBD2
DNA: TGTGCCAGCAGTTTATCCTCGGGACTAGATTACAATGAGCAGTTCTTC
CDR3: CASSLSSGLDYNEQFF

V: TRBV28
size: many
J: TRBJ2-7
D: NA
DNA: TGTGCCAGCAGTGCGACAGGTGGCGGCTACGAGCAGTACTTC
CDR3: CASSATGGGYEQYF

V: TRBV7-9
size: many
J: TRBJ2-7
D: NA
DNA: TGTGCCAGCAGCTCCTCCATAGCTTACGAGCAGTACTTC
CDR3: CASSSSIAYEQYF

V: TRBV27
size: NA
J: TRBJ1-5
D: NA
DNA: TGTGCCAGCAGCATGATCAATCAGCCCCAGCATTTT
CDR3: CASSMINQPQHF

V: TRBV27
size: many
J: TRBJ1-2
D: NA
DNA: TGTGCCAGCAGTGGCGGGACGGGTGCTGGCTACACCTTC
CDR3: CASSGGTGAGYTF

V: TRBV28
size: many
J: TRBJ2-7
D: NA
DNA: TGTGCCAGCAGAGACCGTCCCCTCTCTTACGAGCAGTACTTC
CDR3: CASRDRPLSYEQYF

V: TRBV19
size: NA
J: TRBJ2-7
D: NA
DNA: TGTGCCAGTAGTCCCCGACAAAACCTCTACGAGCAGTACTTC
CDR3: CASSPRQNLYEQYF

V: TRBV4-3
size: few
J: TRBJ2-6
D: NA
DNA: TGCGCCAGCAGCCAAGATCAGTCATGGACTCCGGACTCTGGGGCCAACGTCCTGACTTTC
CDR3: CASSQDQSWTPDSGANVLTF

V: TRBV19
size: few
J: TRBJ1-5
D: NA
DNA: TGTGCCAGTAGTCCAAAGACCCTGGGGGGCCCCCAGCCCCAGCATTTT
CDR3: CASSPKTLGGPQPQHF

V: TRBV28
size: many
J: TRBJ1-5
D: TRBD1
DNA: TGTGCCAGCAGTACCAACGTAGTGACAGGGGCATACAATCAGCCCCAGCATTTT
CDR3: CASSTNVVTGAYNQPQHF

V: TRBV7-2
size: many
J: TRBJ1-1
D: NA
DNA: TGTGCCAGCAGCCCCGGACCTTATCTCGACACTGAAGCTTTCTTT
CDR3: CASSPGPYLDTEAFF

V: TRBV28
size: few
J: TRBJ1-4
D: TRBD1
DNA: TGTGCCAGCAATCCAGGGGGCGCGGGTGAAAAACTGTTTTTT
CDR3: CASNPGGAGEKLFF

V: TRBV25-1
size: NA
J: TRBJ2-1
D: NA
DNA: TGTGCCAGCAGTCATGCATCTTGGTCCTACAATGAGCAGTTCTTC
CDR3: CASSHASWSYNEQFF

V: TRBV20-1
size: NA
J: TRBJ2-7
D: TRBD2
DNA: TGCAGTGCTAGCTTAGCGGGAGGCTACGAGCAGTACTTC
CDR3: CSASLAGGYEQYF

V: TRBV15
size: many
J: TRBJ1-2
D: TRBD1
DNA: TGTGCCACCAGCAGGGGACAGGAATTATCTAACTATGGCTACACCTTC
CDR3: CATSRGQELSNYGYTF

V: TRBV4-1
size: few
J: TRBJ1-5
D: TRBD1
DNA: TGCGCCAGCAGCCAAATTATCTACAGGGGTAGGGGTCAGCCCCAGCATTTT
CDR3: CASSQIIYRGRGQPQHF

V: TRBV18
size: NA
J: TRBJ2-1
D: TRBD1
DNA: TGTGCCAGCTCACCCCGAGACAGGGGCGAGCAGTTCTTC
CDR3: CASSPRDRGEQFF

V: TRBV2
size: NA
J: TRBJ2-1
D: NA
DNA: TGTGCCAGCAGACTGGACGGGAGCTCCTACAATGAGCAGTTCTTC
CDR3: CASRLDGSSYNEQFF

V: TRBV7-2
size: many
J: TRBJ2-3
D: TRBD2
DNA: TGTGCCAGCAGTTTTCTATCATCCGGGACTAGCGGGACTCGCACAGATACGCAGTATTTT
CDR3: CASSFLSSGTSGTRTDTQYF

V: TRBV7-2
size: many
J: TRBJ1-2
D: TRBD1
DNA: TGTGCCAGCAGCTTCGGACAGGGGGGAGGCTACACCTTC
CDR3: CASSFGQGGGYTF

V: TRBV2
size: many
J: TRBJ2-7
D: NA
DNA: TGTGCCAGCAGTGTTCAGACTGTATCCTACGAGCAGTACTTC
CDR3: CASSVQTVSYEQYF

V: TRBV28
size: many
J: TRBJ1-2
D: TRBD1
DNA: TGTGCCAGCAGTTCCGGGACAGGGGGGTTTGGCTACACCTTC
CDR3: CASSSGTGGFGYTF

V: TRBV27
size: many
J: TRBJ2-1
D: NA
DNA: TGTGCCAGCAGTTTTTGGCAGGGGGGATACAATGAGCAGTTCTTC
CDR3: CASSFWQGGYNEQFF

V: TRBV12-5
size: once
J: TRBJ1-3
D: NA
DNA: TGTGCTAGTGGGCCCGTAGGAAACACCATATATTTT
CDR3: CASGPVGNTIYF

V: TRBV30
size: NA
J: TRBJ1-4
D: TRBD1
DNA: TGTGCCTGGAGTGGACAGGGGGCAATTGAAAAACTGTTTTTT
CDR3: CAWSGQGAIEKLFF

V: TRBV5-1
size: few
J: TRBJ2-2
D: NA
DNA: TGCGCCAGCAGCTTGGTTCTGGGACAAGAGCTGTTTTTT
CDR3: CASSLVLGQELFF

V: TRBV28
size: many
J: TRBJ2-1
D: NA
DNA: TGTGCCAGCAGTTTCCCCGCGAATCCACTAGCCATGAGCTCCTACAATGAGCAGTTCTTC
CDR3: CASSFPANPLAMSSYNEQFF

V: TRBV28
size: many
J: TRBJ1-5
D: TRBD1
DNA: TGTGCCAGCAGTAACAGGGACAGGGCTAGCAATCAGCCCCAGCATTTT
CDR3: CASSNRDRASNQPQHF

V: TRBV3-1
size: few
J: TRBJ1-1
D: NA
DNA: TGTGCCAGCAGCCAAGTACGGGTAAGGAACACTGAAGCTTTCTTT
CDR3: CASSQVRVRNTEAFF

V: TRBV30
size: many
J: TRBJ2-7
D: NA
DNA: TGTGCCTGGACTACAGGGTCTTCCACCTACGAGCAGTACTTC
CDR3: CAWTTGSSTYEQYF

V: TRBV15
size: NA
J: TRBJ1-5
D: NA
DNA: TGTGCCACCAGCGAGGGAAATAGCAATCAGCCCCAGCATTTT
CDR3: CATSEGNSNQPQHF

V: TRBV6-1
size: many
J: TRBJ2-7
D: NA
DNA: TGTGCCAGCAGTGAAGCGCTTACAGCTGTATACGAGCAGTACTTC
CDR3: CASSEALTAVYEQYF

V: TRBV28
size: many
J: TRBJ2-1
D: TRBD1
DNA: TGTGCCAGCAGTGTCCGGGACAGGGAATTCAATGAGCAGTTCTTC
CDR3: CASSVRDREFNEQFF

V: TRBV7-9
size: few
J: TRBJ2-1
D: NA
DNA: TGTGCCAGCAGCTCCCTGGAGGGTTCCTACAATGAGCAGTTCTTC
CDR3: CASSSLEGSYNEQFF

V: TRBV12-3/TRBV12-4
size: many
J: TRBJ2-3
D: NA
DNA: TGTGCCAGCAGTGCTAGCGACGATACGCAGTATTTT
CDR3: CASSASDDTQYF

V: TRBV14
size: NA
J: TRBJ1-1
D: TRBD1
DNA: TGTGCCAGCAGCCTAGCCACTCGCAGGGGGCAGGTGAAGAACACTGAAGCTTTCTTT
CDR3: CASSLATRRGQVKNTEAFF

V: TRBV7-2
size: NA
J: TRBJ1-3
D: NA
DNA: TGTGCCAGCAGCTCCTGGGGGGGGGCGGCTGGAAACACCATATATTTT
CDR3: CASSSWGGAAGNTIYF

V: TRBV10-3
size: many
J: TRBJ2-3
D: NA
DNA: TGTGCCATCAGCGACGGTACAGACACGCAGTATTTT
CDR3: CAISDGTDTQYF

V: TRBV18
size: few
J: TRBJ1-4
D: NA
DNA: TGTGCCAGCTCACCACCGGGTCAACTCCTTCCACTACTGTTTTTT
CDR3: CASSPPGQLLPLLFF

V: TRBV6-1
size: few
J: TRBJ2-3
D: NA
DNA: TGTGCCAGCAGTGGAAGGGCACCAGATACGCAGTATTTT
CDR3: CASSGRAPDTQYF

V: TRBV2
size: few
J: TRBJ1-5
D: NA
DNA: TGTGCCAGCAGTGAAGTGGGAACCTCCTGGGGTGGGAATCAGCCCCAGCATTTT
CDR3: CASSEVGTSWGGNQPQHF

V: TRBV2
size: many
J: TRBJ2-3
D: NA
DNA: TGTGCCAGTAACCAAGCGGCAGATACGCAGTATTTT
CDR3: CASNQAADTQYF

V: TRBV6-1
size: few
J: TRBJ2-7
D: NA
DNA: TGTGCCAGCAGATCAGAGCTGGGGCTTTACGAGCAGTACTTC
CDR3: CASRSELGLYEQYF

V: TRBV28
size: many
J: TRBJ2-5
D: TRBD2
DNA: TGTGCCAGCAGTTTAGGGGGACTAGCGGGAGGTTTAGAGACCCAGTACTTC
CDR3: CASSLGGLAGGLETQYF

V: TRBV2
size: NA
J: TRBJ1-5
D: NA
DNA: TGTGCCAGCAGCAAGGAGTATAGCAATCAGCCCCAGCATTTT
CDR3: CASSKEYSNQPQHF

V: TRBV30
size: few
J: TRBJ1-1
D: TRBD1
DNA: TGTGCCTGGGTGGGACAGCTGAACACTGAAGCTTTCTTT
CDR3: CAWVGQLNTEAFF

V: TRBV28
size: many
J: TRBJ2-1
D: NA
DNA: TGTGCCAGCAGTTCCGTCCGGGGTAATGACAATGAGCAGTTCTTC
CDR3: CASSSVRGNDNEQFF

V: TRBV28
size: few
J: TRBJ1-1
D: NA
DNA: TGTGCCGGCAGTCCCGGGGGTACTGAAGCTTTCTTT
CDR3: CAGSPGGTEAFF

V: TRBV30
size: few
J: TRBJ1-4
D: NA
DNA: TGTGCCTGGAGCCGGGCCGGAATCTATGGGGCTAATGAAAAACTGTTTTTT
CDR3: CAWSRAGIYGANEKLFF

V: TRBV4-3
size: NA
J: TRBJ2-7
D: TRBD2
DNA: TGCGCCAGCAGCCAAGATTGGATGGTCAAAGTAGCGGGAGGTCCCTACGAGCAGTACTTC
CDR3: CASSQDWMVKVAGGPYEQYF

V: TRBV7-2
size: many
J: TRBJ1-1
D: TRBD1
DNA: TGTGCCAGCAGCTTAGTGGGACAGGGAACTGAAGCTTTCTTT
CDR3: CASSLVGQGTEAFF